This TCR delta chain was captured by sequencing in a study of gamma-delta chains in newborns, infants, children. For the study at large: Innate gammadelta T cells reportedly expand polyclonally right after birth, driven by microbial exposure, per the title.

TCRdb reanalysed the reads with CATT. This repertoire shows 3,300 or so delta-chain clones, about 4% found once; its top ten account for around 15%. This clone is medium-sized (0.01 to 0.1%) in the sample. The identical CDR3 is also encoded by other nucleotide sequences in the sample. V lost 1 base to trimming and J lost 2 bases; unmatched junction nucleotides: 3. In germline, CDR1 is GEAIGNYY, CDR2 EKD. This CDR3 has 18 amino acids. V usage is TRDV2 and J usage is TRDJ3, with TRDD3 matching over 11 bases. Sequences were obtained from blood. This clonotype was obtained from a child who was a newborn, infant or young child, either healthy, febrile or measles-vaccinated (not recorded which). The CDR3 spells CACDTGGYGTWDTRQMFF. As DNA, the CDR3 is TGTGCCTGTGACACTGGGGGATACGGGACCTGGGACACCCGACAGATGTTTTTC.